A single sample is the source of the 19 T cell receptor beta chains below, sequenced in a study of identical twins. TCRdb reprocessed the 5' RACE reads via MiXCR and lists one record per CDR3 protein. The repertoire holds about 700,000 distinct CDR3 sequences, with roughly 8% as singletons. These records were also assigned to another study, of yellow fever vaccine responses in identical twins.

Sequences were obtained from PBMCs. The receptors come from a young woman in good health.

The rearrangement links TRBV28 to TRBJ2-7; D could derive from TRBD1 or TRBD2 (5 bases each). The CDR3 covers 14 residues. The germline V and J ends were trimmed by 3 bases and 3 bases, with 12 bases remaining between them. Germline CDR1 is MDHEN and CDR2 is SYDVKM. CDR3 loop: CASSFYGTDYEQYF. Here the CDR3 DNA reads TGTGCCAGCAGTTTTTATGGGACGGACTACGAGCAGTACTTC.

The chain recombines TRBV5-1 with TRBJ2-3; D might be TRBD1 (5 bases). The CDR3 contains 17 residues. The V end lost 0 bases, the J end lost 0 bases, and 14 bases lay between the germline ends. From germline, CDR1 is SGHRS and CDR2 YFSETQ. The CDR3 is CASSLGRWSGSTDTQYF. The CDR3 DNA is TGCGCCAGCAGCTTGGGACGGTGGTCAGGGAGCACAGATACGCAGTATTTT. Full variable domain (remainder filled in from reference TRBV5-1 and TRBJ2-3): KAGVTQTPRYLIKTRGQQVTLSCSPISGHRSVSWYQQTPGQGLQFLFEYFSETQRNKGNFPGRFSGRQFSNSRSEMNVSTLELGDSALYLCASSLGRWSGSTDTQYFGPGTRLTVL.

CDR3 residues: CASSQFGLGNEQFF. CDR3 sequence (DNA): TGTGCCAGCAGCCAATTCGGGCTGGGCAATGAGCAGTTCTTC. V gene TRBV14 combines with J gene TRBJ2-1; the D is unclear. This CDR3 region has 14 residues. The V and J ends lost 2 bases and 6 bases respectively, with 11 bases between them. CDR1 is SGHDN, CDR2 FVKESK, per germline.

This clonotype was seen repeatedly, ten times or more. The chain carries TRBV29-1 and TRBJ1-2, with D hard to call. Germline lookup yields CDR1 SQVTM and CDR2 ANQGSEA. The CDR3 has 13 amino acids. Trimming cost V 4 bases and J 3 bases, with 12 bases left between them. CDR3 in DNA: TGCAGCGTTGCCGGCGGAATGGACTATGGCTACACCTTC. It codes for CSVAGGMDYGYTF.

The CDR3 loop reads CASSYRTLAGVDKNIQYF. The CDR3 DNA is TGTGCCAGCAGTTATCGGACACTAGCGGGAGTAGACAAAAACATTCAGTACTTC. This chain connects TRBV6-2 or TRBV6-3 to TRBJ2-4; 11 bases fit TRBD2. Germline CDR1 MNHEY, CDR2 SVGEGT. J was trimmed by 3 bases and V by 3 bases; bases with no gene match: 10. The CDR3 contains 18 residues.

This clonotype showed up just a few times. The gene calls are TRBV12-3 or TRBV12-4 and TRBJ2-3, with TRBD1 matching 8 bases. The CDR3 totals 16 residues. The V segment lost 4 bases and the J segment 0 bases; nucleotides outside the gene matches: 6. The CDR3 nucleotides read TGTGCCAGCAGTTCCTGGACAGGGCCCAGCACAGATACGCAGTATTTT. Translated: CASSSWTGPSTDTQYF.

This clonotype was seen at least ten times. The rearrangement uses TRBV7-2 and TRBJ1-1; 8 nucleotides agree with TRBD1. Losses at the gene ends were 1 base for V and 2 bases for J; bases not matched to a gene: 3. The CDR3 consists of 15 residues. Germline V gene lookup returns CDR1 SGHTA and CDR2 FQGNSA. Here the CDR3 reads CASSLGTGRNTEAFF. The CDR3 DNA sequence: TGTGCCAGCAGCTTAGGGACAGGGCGTAACACTGAAGCTTTCTTT.

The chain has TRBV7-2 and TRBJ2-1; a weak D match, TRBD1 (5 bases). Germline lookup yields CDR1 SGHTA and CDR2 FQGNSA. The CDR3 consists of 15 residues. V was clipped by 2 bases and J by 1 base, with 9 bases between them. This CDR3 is CASSLPRQSYNEQFF. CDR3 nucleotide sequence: TGTGCCAGCAGCTTACCGAGACAGTCCTACAATGAGCAGTTCTTC.

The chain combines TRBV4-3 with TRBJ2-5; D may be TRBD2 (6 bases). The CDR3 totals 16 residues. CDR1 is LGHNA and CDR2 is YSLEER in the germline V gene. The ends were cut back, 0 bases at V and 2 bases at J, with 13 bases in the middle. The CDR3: CASSQDLPGAQETQYF. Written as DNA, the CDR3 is TGCGCCAGCAGCCAAGATTTGCCGGGAGCTCAAGAGACCCAGTACTTC.

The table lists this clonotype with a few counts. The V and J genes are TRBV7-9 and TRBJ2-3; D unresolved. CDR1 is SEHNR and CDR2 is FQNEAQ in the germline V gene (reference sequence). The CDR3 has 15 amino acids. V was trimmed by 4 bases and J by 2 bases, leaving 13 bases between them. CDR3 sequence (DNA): TGTGCCAGCAGCTCGCGCGCGGATTTCACAGATACGCAGTATTTT. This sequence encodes CASSSRADFTDTQYF.

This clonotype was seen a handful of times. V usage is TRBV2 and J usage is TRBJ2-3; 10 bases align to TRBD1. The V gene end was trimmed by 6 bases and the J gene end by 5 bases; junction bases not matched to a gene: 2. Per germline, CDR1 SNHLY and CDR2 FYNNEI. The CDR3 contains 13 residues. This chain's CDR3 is CASRGQGKDTQYF. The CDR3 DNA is TGTGCCAGCAGGGGACAGGGGAAAGATACGCAGTATTTT. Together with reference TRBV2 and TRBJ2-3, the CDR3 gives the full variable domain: EPEVTQTPSHQVTQMGQEVILRCVPISNHLYFYWYRQILGQKVEFLVSFYNNEISEKSEIFDDQFSVERPDGSNFTLKIRSTKLEDSAMYFCASRGQGKDTQYFGPGTRLTVL.

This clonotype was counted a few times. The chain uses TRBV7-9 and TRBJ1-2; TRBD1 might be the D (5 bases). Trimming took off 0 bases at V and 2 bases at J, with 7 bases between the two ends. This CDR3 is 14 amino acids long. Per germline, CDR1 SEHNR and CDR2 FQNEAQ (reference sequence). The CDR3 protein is CASSLAWGNYGYTF. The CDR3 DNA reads TGTGCCAGCAGCTTAGCTTGGGGGAACTATGGCTACACCTTC.

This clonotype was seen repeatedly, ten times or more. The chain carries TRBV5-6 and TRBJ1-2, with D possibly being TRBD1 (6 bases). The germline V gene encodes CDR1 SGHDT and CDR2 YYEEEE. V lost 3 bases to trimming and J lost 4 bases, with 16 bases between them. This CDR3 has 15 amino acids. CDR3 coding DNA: TGTGCCAGCAGCTCCCCTCCAGGGGAGGGCTATGGCTACACCTTC. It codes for CASSSPPGEGYGYTF.

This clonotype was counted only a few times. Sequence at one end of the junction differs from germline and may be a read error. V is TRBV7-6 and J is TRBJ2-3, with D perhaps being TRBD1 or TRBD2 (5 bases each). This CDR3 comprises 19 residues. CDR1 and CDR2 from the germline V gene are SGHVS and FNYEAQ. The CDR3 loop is CASSLGGLQGPRGPDTQYF. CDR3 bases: TGTGCCAGCAGTTTAGGAGGCTTGCAGGGCCCGAGAGGCCCAGATACGCAGTATTTT.

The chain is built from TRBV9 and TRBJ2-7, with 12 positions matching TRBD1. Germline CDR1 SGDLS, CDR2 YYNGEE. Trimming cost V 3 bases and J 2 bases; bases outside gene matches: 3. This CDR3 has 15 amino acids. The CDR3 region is CASSGGTGGTYEQYF. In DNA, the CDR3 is TGTGCCAGCAGCGGCGGGACAGGGGGCACCTACGAGCAGTACTTC.

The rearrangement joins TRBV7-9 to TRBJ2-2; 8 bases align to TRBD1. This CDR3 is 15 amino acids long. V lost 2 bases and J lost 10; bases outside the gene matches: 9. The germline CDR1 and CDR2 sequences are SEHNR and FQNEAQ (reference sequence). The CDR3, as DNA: TGTGCCAGCAGCTTACAGGGGGCCTCCATCGAGGAGCTGTTTTTT. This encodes CASSLQGASIEELFF.

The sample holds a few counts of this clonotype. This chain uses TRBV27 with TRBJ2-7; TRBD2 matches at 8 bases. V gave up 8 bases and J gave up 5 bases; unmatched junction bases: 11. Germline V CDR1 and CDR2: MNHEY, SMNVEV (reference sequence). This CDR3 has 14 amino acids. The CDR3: CASSEGTRAHEQYF. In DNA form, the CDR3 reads TGTGCCAGCTCTGAGGGGACTAGGGCCCACGAGCAGTACTTC.

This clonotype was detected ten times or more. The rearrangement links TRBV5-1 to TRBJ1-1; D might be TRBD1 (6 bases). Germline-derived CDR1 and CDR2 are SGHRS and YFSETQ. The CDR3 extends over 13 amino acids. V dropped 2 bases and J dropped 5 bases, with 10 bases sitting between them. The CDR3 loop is CASSFTRGTEAFF. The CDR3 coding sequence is TGCGCCAGCAGCTTTACCAGGGGTACTGAAGCTTTCTTT.

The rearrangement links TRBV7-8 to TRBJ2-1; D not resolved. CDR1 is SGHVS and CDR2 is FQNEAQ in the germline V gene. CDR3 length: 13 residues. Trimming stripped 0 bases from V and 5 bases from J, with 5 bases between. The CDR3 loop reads CASSLAPNNEQFF. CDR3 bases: TGTGCCAGCAGCTTAGCGCCTAACAATGAGCAGTTCTTC.